The rows below give T cell receptor beta chains drawn from one sample of a study of somatic mutations in cytotoxic T cells in rheumatoid arthritis. Using immunoSEQ multiplex PCR, the repertoire was profiled, and TCRdb retains in-frame clones only, with some absent. The sample has about 15,000 clones; 60% to 75% are singletons. Sequencing was performed on CD8+ T cells sorted from blood. Source of these receptors: an adult with rheumatoid arthritis. The CDR3 runs from the conserved cysteine through the conserved F or W. Fields, in order: V gene, CDR3 protein.

TRBV15 | CATSRVRVNEQFF
TRBV2 | CASNMGYGEKLFF
TRBV4-1 | CASSRGQGETQYF
TRBV7-9 | CASSLQESSYNEQFF
TRBV30 | CAWTVIHEQFF
TRBV18 | CASSPGQTPYGYTF
TRBV11-2 | CASSLGQGAYEQYF
TRBV6-1 | CASSEEGGNSPLHF
TRBV9 | CASSVDGTSDWTQYF
TRBV2 | CASSEAGGSETQYF
TRBV15 | CATSSPVAGINEQFF
TRBV7-9 | CASSFRNNEQFF
TRBV4-3 | CASSLAQGATEAFF
TRBV9 | CASSARQDYTF
TRBV9 | CASSSAGSSYNEQFF
TRBV7-3 | CASSFLAGGRDTQYF
TRBV6-5 | CASSPGHEAPYEQYF
TRBV27 | CASIPYRDSNYGYTF
TRBV9 | CASTRTSGYNEQFF
TRBV6-1 | CASSDRFVAGVYNEQFF
TRBV7-9 | CASSPTTGLSAYEQYF
TRBV4-1 | CASSQEQGWHYGYTF
TRBV7-8 | CASSIPGLAGPETQYF
TRBV19 | CASSRDLSGKLFF
TRBV13 | CASSTSGGAVTGELFF
TRBV7-3 | CASSSWDRGGSGELFF
TRBV5-8 | CASSLKTPISYNEQFF
TRBV14 | CASSQGPGPTYEQYF
TRBV5-1 | CASGGGLTGELFF
TRBV11-3 | CASSARSTSGGSTGELFF
TRBV7-9 | CASSLESYNEQFF
TRBV11-2 | CASSQGTGGRLSYEQYF
TRBV7-6 | CASSLEAGTFNEQFF
TRBV7-9 | CASSPTGGPSYNEQFF
TRBV7-8 | CASSLSGGSSTDTQYF